This note documents a single T cell receptor beta chain sequence. This specimen comes from a study of blood T cells in healthy people across ages. Researchers report isolating at least 6.5 million PBMCs per sample. A J-beta primer mix and a sample-barcoded 5' primer were used in a second PCR of about 7 to 12 cycles. TCRdb recomputed calls from the 5' RACE reads with MiXCR, one row per CDR3 protein. This sample has about a million distinct CDR3 sequences, with 45% to 50% found just once. The length of the CDR3 is 14 residues. V shed 6 bases and J 5 bases; nucleotides not matched to a gene: 6. This receptor was identified in a man under 40 in good health. The J gene is TRBJ2-3, the V gene TRBV12-3 or TRBV12-4; 9 bases are shared with TRBD2. The sample comprised blood. The CDR3 DNA is TGTGCCAGCAGGATGAGAGCGGGGGGAGATACGCAGTATTTT. Protein product: CASRMRAGGDTQYF.